This T cell receptor beta chain was profiled in a study of post-analysis software for immune sequencing data. Each TCR beta cDNA library carried unique molecular identifiers. Each CDR3 protein is one row after TCRdb ran MiXCR on the PCR reads. The data hold approximately 570,000 distinct CDR3 sequences, with around 44% observed a single time. The study's findings and limits: Controls showed lower frequencies than patients for a handful of TRBV segments, and TRBV5-6, TRBV5-1 and TRBV20-1 were among these.

About this clonotype: The antigen is undetermined.

V lost 8 bases to trimming and J lost 4 bases, with 24 bases between them. The CDR3 loop spans 16 amino acids. Sequenced: blood. The chain uses TRBV12-3 or TRBV12-4 and TRBJ2-7; D may match TRBD1 or TRBD2 (6 bases each). The source of this sequence is a girl aged 5 to 17 with multiple sclerosis. For the CDR3, the DNA is TGTGCCAGCTCGGAGGACCGGGTGGGGGGCTTATACGAGCAGTACTTC. It translates to CASSEDRVGGLYEQYF.